This T cell receptor (beta chain) stems from a study of shared clonotypes between healthy human individuals. Study overall: Each donor contributed plates that comprised three CD4 naive, three CD4 memory, two CD8 naive and one CD8 memory.

Broader study findings: Rarefaction curves obtained for sorted subsets showed sequencing incomplete despite large depth.

With regard to this clone: Its antigen remains unidentified.

This CDR3 comprises 15 residues. The V and J ends lost 6 bases and 3 bases respectively, with 18 bases between them. The germline V gene encodes CDR1 MNHNS and CDR2 SASEGT. Produced via immunoSEQ multiplex PCR; TCRdb's table is partial and in-frame only. Of roughly 2 million clones in the sample, 90% to 95% are singletons; the top ten hold 0.1% to 0.15%. Sequencing was carried out using naive CD4+ T cells sorted from blood. The subset was: CD45RA+ positively selected. The chain has TRBV6-1 and TRBJ2-7; no firm D call. The receptor comes from a man between 18 and 35 years old in good health. The CDR3 bases are TGTGCCAGCAGACAAACCCCCTCCAGTGTCTACGAGCAGTACTTC. It is translated as CASRQTPSSVYEQYF.